This T cell receptor beta chain was profiled in a study of cytomegalovirus exposure and HLA in healthy donors. This clone was observed a few times. Its antigen is currently unknown. The V and J ends lost 8 bases and 8 bases, in that order; junction bases with no gene match: 5. The CDR3 spans 13 residues. CDR1 MNHNS and CDR2 SASEGT come from the germline V gene. Study-wide results and limits: Researchers reported in a later analysis that a missense DCLRE1C variant was tied to TCR beta V- and J-gene trimming.

60 Vbeta and 13 Jbeta primers were used in PCR. The table came from immunoSEQ multiplex PCR; TCRdb's copy has only in-frame clones and leaves some out. The profile shows 100,000 to 150,000 clones, 74% of them singletons. The clonotype originates from a man aged 35 to 55 in good health and CMV-seropositive. This chain links TRBV6-1 with TRBJ1-6, with TRBD1 matching 8 bases. The material sequenced was PBMCs. The DNA of the CDR3 is TGTGCCAGCTACGGGACAGGACATTCACCCCTCCACTTT. This gives the protein CASYGTGHSPLHF.